These T cell receptor beta chains were read from a single sample in a study of OX40 agonist ivuxolimab in advanced cancers. Sequencing used immunoSEQ multiplex PCR; TCRdb keeps in-frame clones, though not all of them. The sample has about 25,000 clones, 79% seen once. The sequences come from CD4+ or CD8+ T cells sorted from blood, collected in a trial of the OX40 agonist ivuxolimab. The receptors shown here come from an adult with an advanced solid tumor such as melanoma, head and neck, liver or kidney cancer. Each CDR3 is given with its conserved first and last residue. A D gene is named only where the DNA matches it firmly. Only part of the rows carry a size: once, few, many, or a class if the clone is expanded.

TRBV28	-	-	TRBJ1-5	CASSPRPGSAQHF	TGTGCCAGCAGTCCCCGACCCGGGTCGGCCCAGCATTTT
TRBV12-5	TRBD1	-	TRBJ2-3	CASGLRDRPSTDTQYF	TGTGCTAGTGGTTTGCGGGACAGGCCTAGCACAGATACGCAGTATTTT
TRBV21-1	-	-	TRBJ1-6	CASSRRPGQGRDSPLHF	TGTGCCAGCAGCAGAAGACCGGGACAGGGGAGGGATTCACCCCTCCACTTT
TRBV11-2	-	-	TRBJ1-6	CASSLGLEGYNSPLHF	TGTGCCAGCAGCCTGGGACTAGAGGGTTATAATTCACCCCTCCACTTT
TRBV5-5	TRBD1	-	TRBJ2-1	CASSLGDRGLVEQFF	TGTGCCAGCAGCTTGGGGGACAGGGGGCTCGTTGAGCAGTTCTTC
TRBV4-2	TRBD1	-	TRBJ1-4	CASSPVGTGLSEKLFF	TGTGCCAGCAGCCCAGTTGGGACAGGGCTTAGTGAAAAACTGTTTTTT
TRBV12-5	TRBD2	-	TRBJ2-3	CASGSPAGGNTDTQYF	TGTGCTAGTGGTTCGCCAGCGGGGGGGAACACAGATACGCAGTATTTT
TRBV6-1	-	-	TRBJ1-5	CASSEDWGRGYGNQPQHF	TGTGCCAGCAGTGAAGACTGGGGCAGGGGATACGGCAATCAGCCCCAGCATTTT
TRBV7-9	-	-	TRBJ2-2	CASSLPGHANTGELFF	TGTGCCAGCAGCCTGCCGGGGCACGCGAACACCGGGGAGCTGTTTTTT
TRBV27	TRBD2	once	TRBJ2-7	CASHWSGGPTYEQYF	TGTGCCAGCCATTGGAGCGGGGGACCAACCTACGAGCAGTACTTC
TRBV30	-	-	TRBJ2-1	CACSRGGTYNEQFF	TGTGCCTGCTCTAGGGGCGGTACCTACAATGAGCAGTTCTTC
TRBV7-9	-	-	TRBJ1-1	CASSLGGGTEAFF	TGTGCCAGCAGCTTAGGAGGGGGCACTGAAGCTTTCTTT
TRBV4-1	-	-	TRBJ1-2	CASSHDRYGYTF	TGCGCCAGCAGCCACGACAGGTATGGCTACACCTTC
TRBV7-9	TRBD1	-	TRBJ1-1	CASSVQGGNTEAFF	TGTGCCAGCAGCGTACAGGGGGGGAACACTGAAGCTTTCTTT
TRBV28	-	-	TRBJ1-2	CASSGRGGREDGYTF	TGTGCCAGCAGTGGAAGGGGGGGGCGAGAAGATGGCTACACCTTC
TRBV30	-	once	TRBJ1-2	CAWSVEANYGYTF	TGTGCCTGGAGTGTAGAAGCTAACTATGGCTACACCTTC
TRBV30	-	-	TRBJ1-4	CALNRAWSTNEKLFF	TGTGCCTTAAACAGGGCGTGGTCAACTAATGAAAAACTGTTTTTT
TRBV6-1	TRBD1	-	TRBJ1-5	CASSGSGQGALQPQHF	TGTGCCAGCAGTGGTTCCGGACAGGGGGCTCTTCAGCCCCAGCATTTT
TRBV11-2	-	once	TRBJ1-3	CASSLSTGQRNTIYF	TGTGCCAGCAGCTTGTCAACGGGGCAGAGAAACACCATATATTTT
TRBV6-1	-	-	TRBJ2-7	CASTRGGKDYEQYF	TGTGCCAGCACCCGTGGGGGGAAGGACTACGAGCAGTACTTC
TRBV6-1	-	-	TRBJ1-1	CASRRTERLTEAFF	TGTGCCAGCAGGAGGACAGAGAGACTCACTGAAGCTTTCTTT
TRBV10-2	TRBD1	few	TRBJ1-1	CATQTGRQGYTEAFF	TGCGCCACCCAAACAGGTAGACAGGGCTACACTGAAGCTTTCTTT
TRBV28	-	-	TRBJ2-7	CASSSQYEQYF	TGTGCCAGCAGTTCCCAATACGAGCAGTACTTC
TRBV7-9	-	-	TRBJ2-1	CASSLGDYNEQFF	TGTGCCAGCAGCTTAGGTGACTACAATGAGCAGTTCTTC
TRBV28	-	-	TRBJ2-7	CASTIGSSDYEQYF	TGTGCCAGCACCATAGGGAGCAGTGACTACGAGCAGTACTTC
TRBV30	-	-	TRBJ2-2	CAWSSGIDTGELFF	TGTGCCTGGAGTTCCGGGATCGACACCGGGGAGCTGTTTTTT
TRBV27	TRBD1	-	TRBJ1-6	CASSLRQGGSYNSPLHF	TGTGCCAGCAGTTTAAGACAGGGCGGCTCCTATAATTCACCCCTCCACTTT
TRBV29-1	TRBD1	few	TRBJ2-5	CSVDRGLEETQYF	TGCAGCGTGGACAGGGGGCTGGAGGAGACCCAGTACTTC
TRBV6-5	-	once	TRBJ2-7	CASSYSASVREQYF	TGTGCCAGCAGTTATTCGGCTAGCGTTCGGGAGCAGTACTTC
TRBV2	TRBD1	few	TRBJ2-7	CASRARQGEDYEQYF	TGTGCCAGCAGGGCAAGACAGGGGGAGGACTACGAGCAGTACTTC
TRBV10-3	-	-	TRBJ1-2	CAISVGDFYTF	TGTGCCATCAGTGTGGGGGACTTCTACACCTTC
TRBV10-1	TRBD1	-	TRBJ2-3	CASSAWTGTDTQYF	TGCGCCAGCAGTGCTTGGACAGGGACAGATACGCAGTATTTT
TRBV29-1	-	-	TRBJ2-7	CSVEDGQIEQYF	TGCAGCGTTGAAGACGGCCAGATCGAGCAGTACTTC
TRBV2	-	-	TRBJ2-1	CASRQVSIDNEQFF	TGTGCCAGCAGACAGGTATCTATTGACAATGAGCAGTTCTTC
TRBV5-5	-	-	TRBJ1-5	CASSPWTDISSLPQHF	TGTGCCAGCAGCCCCTGGACGGATATTTCCTCCTTGCCCCAGCATTTT
TRBV5-1	-	-	TRBJ1-4	CASSLDRINEKLFF	TGCGCCAGCAGCTTGGACAGGATAAATGAAAAACTGTTTTTT
TRBV7-3	-	once	TRBJ2-7	CASSPQGSTYEQYF	TGTGCCAGCAGCCCGCAGGGGTCCACCTACGAGCAGTACTTC
TRBV6-1	-	-	TRBJ1-2	CASSEGGAYGYTF	TGTGCCAGCAGTGAAGGGGGGGCCTATGGCTACACCTTC
TRBV2	-	-	TRBJ1-1	CASRFGADTEAFF	TGTGCCAGCAGGTTCGGGGCGGACACTGAAGCTTTCTTT
TRBV5-1	-	-	TRBJ1-1	CASSLGSAKSTEAFF	TGCGCCAGCAGCTTGGGCTCAGCAAAATCCACTGAAGCTTTCTTT
TRBV30	TRBD2	-	TRBJ2-7	CAWGYPGGRHEQYF	TGTGCCTGGGGCTATCCGGGAGGGAGACACGAGCAGTACTTC
TRBV7-2	-	-	TRBJ2-1	CASSLVAGLQTNEQFF	TGTGCCAGCAGCTTAGTGGCAGGGCTCCAAACCAATGAGCAGTTCTTC
TRBV7-9	-	-	TRBJ1-4	CASSLAGRGPTEKLFF	TGTGCCAGCAGCTTAGCGGGAAGAGGGCCTACTGAAAAACTGTTTTTT
TRBV7-9	-	few	TRBJ2-1	CASSLGGGYRGNEQFF	TGTGCCAGCAGCTTAGGAGGGGGGTACCGTGGCAATGAGCAGTTCTTC
TRBV5-6	TRBD2	-	TRBJ2-7	CASSWGTSGFTYEQYF	TGTGCCAGCAGCTGGGGGACTAGCGGGTTCACCTACGAGCAGTACTTC
TRBV11-2	TRBD2	-	TRBJ2-1	CASRLIAGGSNEQFF	TGTGCCAGCAGACTAATAGCGGGGGGAAGCAATGAGCAGTTCTTC
TRBV6-5	-	-	TRBJ1-4	CASGRGRNEKLFF	TGTGCCAGCGGTCGGGGGCGAAACGAAAAACTGTTTTTT
TRBV9	-	-	TRBJ2-7	CASSATTGKKQYF	TGTGCCAGCAGCGCCACCACAGGGAAAAAGCAGTACTTC
TRBV7-9	-	-	TRBJ1-2	CASSPNGDTYGYTF	TGTGCCAGCAGCCCCAACGGGGATACCTATGGCTACACCTTC
TRBV12-5	-	-	TRBJ2-7	CASGFGETYEQYF	TGTGCTAGTGGTTTTGGGGAGACCTACGAGCAGTACTTC
TRBV12-5	-	-	TRBJ1-3	CASGARGGVSGNTIYF	TGTGCTAGTGGGGCCCGGGGTGGGGTGTCTGGAAACACCATATATTTT
TRBV10-3	TRBD2	-	TRBJ2-7	CAIRSGTSGTYEQYF	TGTGCCATCAGATCAGGGACTAGCGGGACCTACGAGCAGTACTTC
TRBV2	TRBD1	few	TRBJ1-5	CASRNRGGQSNQPQHF	TGTGCCAGCAGGAACAGGGGCGGGCAGAGCAATCAGCCCCAGCATTTT
TRBV2	-	-	TRBJ1-5	CASSEAPSTDSNQPQHF	TGTGCCAGCAGTGAAGCGCCATCGACAGATAGCAATCAGCCCCAGCATTTT
TRBV7-6	-	-	TRBJ1-2	CASSLMAGNGGYTF	TGTGCCAGCAGCTTAATGGCCGGGAATGGTGGCTACACCTTC
TRBV28	-	few	TRBJ1-5	CASSQATRGDQPQHF	TGTGCCAGCAGTCAGGCGACAAGAGGGGATCAGCCCCAGCATTTT
TRBV4-2	TRBD2	-	TRBJ2-7	CASSPEAGGYSYEQYF	TGTGCCAGCAGCCCAGAAGCGGGGGGCTACTCCTACGAGCAGTACTTC
TRBV25-1	TRBD2	-	TRBJ2-5	CASSEPRTSGVETQYF	TGTGCCAGCAGTGAACCCCGGACTAGCGGGGTTGAGACCCAGTACTTC
TRBV5-1	-	few	TRBJ1-3	CASSLTGLPLSGNTIYF	TGCGCCAGCAGCTTAACGGGACTCCCGCTCTCTGGAAACACCATATATTTT